Listed here is a single T cell receptor (beta chain). Its antigen is not identified. These data belong to a study of cytomegalovirus exposure and HLA in healthy donors. CDR3 size: 14 residues. The germline V and J ends were trimmed by 3 bases and 3 bases, with 12 bases remaining between them. Germline CDR1 reads SGHKS; CDR2 reads YYEKEE (reference sequence). Points from the study as a whole: The study had only CMV serostatus as immune exposure information. Later on, a genetic analysis was performed. It linked a missense variant in DCLRE1C with V- and J-gene trimming of TCR beta. When a later analysis compared HLA-associated TCR beta chains with equally common others, the HLA-associated chains turned out to be more clonally expanded and to have lower generation probabilities.

PCR amplification relied on 60 Vbeta primers (plus 13 Jbeta primers). How the authors handled the data: An analysis that came later counted 77 million or so unique TCR beta chains, around 12 million shared. Generated by immunoSEQ multiplex PCR, the TCRdb table keeps only in-frame clones and is missing some. V and J calls and clone size are those listed in that table; D and trimming were worked out from the DNA. The repertoire holds around 110,000 clones, with approximately 66% as singletons. Source material: PBMCs. The sequence derives from a woman between 40 and 55 years old in good health and CMV-seropositive. V usage is TRBV5-5 and J usage is TRBJ1-1; D is possibly TRBD1 (6 bases). Here the CDR3 DNA reads TGTGCCAGCAGCTACGGACAGCAAGACACTGAAGCTTTCTTT. Its protein product is CASSYGQQDTEAFF.